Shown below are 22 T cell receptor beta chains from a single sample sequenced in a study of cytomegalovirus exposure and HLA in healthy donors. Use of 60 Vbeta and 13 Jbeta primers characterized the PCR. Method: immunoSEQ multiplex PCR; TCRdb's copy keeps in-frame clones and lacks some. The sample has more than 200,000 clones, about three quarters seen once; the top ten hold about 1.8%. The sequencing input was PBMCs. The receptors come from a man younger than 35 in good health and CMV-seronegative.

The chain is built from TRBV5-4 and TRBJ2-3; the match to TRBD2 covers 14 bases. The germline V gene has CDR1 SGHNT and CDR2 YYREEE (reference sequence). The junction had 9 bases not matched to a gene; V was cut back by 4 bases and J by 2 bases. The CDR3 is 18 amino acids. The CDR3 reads CASSPPGTSGGDTDTQYF. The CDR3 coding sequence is TGTGCCAGCAGCCCCCCCGGGACTAGCGGGGGAGACACAGATACGCAGTATTTT.

The DNA for the CDR3 is TGCGCCAGCACCACTAAGGGCGGACTAGCGAAAAGCTCCTACAATGAGCAGTTCTTC. This codes for CASTTKGGLAKSSYNEQFF. The chain has TRBV5-1 and TRBJ2-1; 9 bases map to TRBD2. The CDR3 is 19 residues long. J gave up 0 bases and V 6 bases, and 16 bases lay outside the gene matches. The germline V gene encodes CDR1 SGHRS and CDR2 YFSETQ.

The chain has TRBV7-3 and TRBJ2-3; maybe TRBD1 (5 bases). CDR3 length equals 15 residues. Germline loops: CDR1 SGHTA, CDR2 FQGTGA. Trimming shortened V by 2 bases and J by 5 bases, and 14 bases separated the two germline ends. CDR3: CASSLSGSLQDTQYF. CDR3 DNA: TGTGCCAGCAGCTTATCAGGGTCCCTACAAGATACGCAGTATTTT.

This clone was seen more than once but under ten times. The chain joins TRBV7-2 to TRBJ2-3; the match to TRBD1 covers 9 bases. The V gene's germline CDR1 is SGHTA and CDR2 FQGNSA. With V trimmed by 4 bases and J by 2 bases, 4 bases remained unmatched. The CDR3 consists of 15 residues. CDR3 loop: CASSSGTGPTDTQYF. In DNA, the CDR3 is TGTGCCAGCAGCTCGGGGACAGGGCCCACAGATACGCAGTATTTT.

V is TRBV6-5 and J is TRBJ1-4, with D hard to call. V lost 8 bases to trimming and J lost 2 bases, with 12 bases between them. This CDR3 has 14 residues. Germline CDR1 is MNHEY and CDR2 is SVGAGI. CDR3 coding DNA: TGTGCCAGCGCCATTCAGGCGACTAATGAAAAACTGTTTTTT. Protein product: CASAIQATNEKLFF.

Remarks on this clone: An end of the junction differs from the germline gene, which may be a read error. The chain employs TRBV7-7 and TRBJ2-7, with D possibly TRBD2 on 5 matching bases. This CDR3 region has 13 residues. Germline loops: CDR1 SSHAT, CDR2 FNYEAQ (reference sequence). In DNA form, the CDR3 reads TGTGCTAGCAGCACAGACCCCACGGGGGAGCAGTACTTC. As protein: CASSTDPTGEQYF. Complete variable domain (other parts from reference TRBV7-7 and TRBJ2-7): GAGVSQSPRYKVTKRGQDVTLRCDPISSHATLYWYQQALGQGPEFLTYFNYEAQPDKSGLPSDRFSAERPEGSISTLTIQRTEQRDSAMYRCASSTDPTGEQYFGPGTRLTVT.

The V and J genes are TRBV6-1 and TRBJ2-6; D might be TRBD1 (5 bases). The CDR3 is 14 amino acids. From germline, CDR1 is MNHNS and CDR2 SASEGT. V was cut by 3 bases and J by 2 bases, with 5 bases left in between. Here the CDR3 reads CASSETAGANVLTF. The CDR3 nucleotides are TGTGCCAGCAGTGAGACAGCTGGGGCCAACGTCCTGACTTTC.

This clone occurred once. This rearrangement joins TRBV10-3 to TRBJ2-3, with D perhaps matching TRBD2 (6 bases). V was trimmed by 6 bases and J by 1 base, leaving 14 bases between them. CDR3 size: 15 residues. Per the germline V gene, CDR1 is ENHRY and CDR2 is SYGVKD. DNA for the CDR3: TGTGCCATCAGGTTTGGGCGGGATCGCACAGATACGCAGTATTTT. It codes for CAIRFGRDRTDTQYF.

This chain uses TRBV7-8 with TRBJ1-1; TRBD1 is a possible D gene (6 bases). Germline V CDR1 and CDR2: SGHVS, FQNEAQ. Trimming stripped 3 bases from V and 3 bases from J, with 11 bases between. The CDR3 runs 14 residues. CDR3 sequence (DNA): TGTGCCAGCAGCTTCAAAGGACAGCACACTGAAGCTTTCTTT. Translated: CASSFKGQHTEAFF.

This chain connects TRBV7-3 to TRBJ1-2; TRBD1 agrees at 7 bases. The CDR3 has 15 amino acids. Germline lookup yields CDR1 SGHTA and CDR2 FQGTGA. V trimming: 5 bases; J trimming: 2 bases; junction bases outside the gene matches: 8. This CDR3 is CASSLGPGQNYGYTF. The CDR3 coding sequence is TGTGCCAGCAGCCTCGGCCCGGGACAGAACTATGGCTACACCTTC. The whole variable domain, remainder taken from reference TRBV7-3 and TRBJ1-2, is GAGVSQTPSNKVTEKGKYVELRCDPISGHTALYWYRQSLGQGPEFLIYFQGTGAADDSGLPNDRFFAVRPEGSVSTLKIQRTERGDSAVYLCASSLGPGQNYGYTFGSGTRLTVV.

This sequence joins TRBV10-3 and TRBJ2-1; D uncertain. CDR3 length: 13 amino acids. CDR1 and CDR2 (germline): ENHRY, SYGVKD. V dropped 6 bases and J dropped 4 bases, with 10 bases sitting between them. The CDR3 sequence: CAISPGLYNEQFF. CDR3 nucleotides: TGTGCCATCAGCCCGGGTCTTTACAATGAGCAGTTCTTC.

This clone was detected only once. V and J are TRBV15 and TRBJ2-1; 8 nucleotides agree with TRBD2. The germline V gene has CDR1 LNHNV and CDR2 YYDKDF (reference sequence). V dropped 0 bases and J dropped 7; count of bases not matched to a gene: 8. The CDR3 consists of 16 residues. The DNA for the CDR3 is TGTGCCACCAGCAGAGATTACGGGAGGGCCAGAAATGAGCAGTTCTTC. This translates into CATSRDYGRARNEQFF.

The CDR3 sequence is CASSTPEIMNTEAFF. The CDR3 DNA reads as TGTGCCAGCAGCACGCCGGAGATAATGAACACTGAAGCTTTCTTT. This rearrangement joins TRBV5-8 to TRBJ1-1; D is undetermined. In germline, CDR1 is SGHTS, CDR2 YDEGEE. The CDR3 contains 15 residues. V was pared by 4 bases and J by 0 bases, with 13 bases between.

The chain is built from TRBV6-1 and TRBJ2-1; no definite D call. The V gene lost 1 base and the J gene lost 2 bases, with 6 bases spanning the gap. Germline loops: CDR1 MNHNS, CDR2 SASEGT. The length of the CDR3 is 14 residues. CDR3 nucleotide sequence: TGTGCCAGCAGTGAAGGCCCAGCCTACAATGAGCAGTTCTTC. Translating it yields CASSEGPAYNEQFF.

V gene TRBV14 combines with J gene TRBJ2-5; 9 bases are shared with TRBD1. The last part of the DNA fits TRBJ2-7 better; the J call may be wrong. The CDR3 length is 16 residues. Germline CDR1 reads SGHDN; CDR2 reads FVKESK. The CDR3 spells CASSPRPGTGSSEQYF. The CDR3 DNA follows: TGTGCCAGCAGCCCAAGACCTGGGACAGGGTCTAGCGAGCAGTACTTC.

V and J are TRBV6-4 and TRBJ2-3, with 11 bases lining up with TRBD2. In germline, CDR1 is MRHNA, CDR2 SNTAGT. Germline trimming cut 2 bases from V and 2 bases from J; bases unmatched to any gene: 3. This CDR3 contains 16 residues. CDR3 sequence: CASSDIAGGATDTQYF. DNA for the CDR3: TGTGCCAGCAGTGACATAGCGGGGGGGGCCACAGATACGCAGTATTTT.

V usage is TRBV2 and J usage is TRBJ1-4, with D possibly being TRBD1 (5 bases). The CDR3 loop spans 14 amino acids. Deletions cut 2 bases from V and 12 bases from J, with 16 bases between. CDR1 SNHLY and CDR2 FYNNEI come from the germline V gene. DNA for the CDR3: TGTGCCAGCAGTGAACCCACCCAGGGCACCCAACTGTTTTTT. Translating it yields CASSEPTQGTQLFF.

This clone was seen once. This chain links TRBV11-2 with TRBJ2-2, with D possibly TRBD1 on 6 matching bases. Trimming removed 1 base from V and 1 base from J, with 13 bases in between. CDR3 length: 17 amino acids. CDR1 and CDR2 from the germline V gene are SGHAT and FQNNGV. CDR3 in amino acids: CASSLAQDSWNTGELFF. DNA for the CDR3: TGTGCCAGCAGCTTAGCCCAGGACAGTTGGAACACCGGGGAGCTGTTTTTT.

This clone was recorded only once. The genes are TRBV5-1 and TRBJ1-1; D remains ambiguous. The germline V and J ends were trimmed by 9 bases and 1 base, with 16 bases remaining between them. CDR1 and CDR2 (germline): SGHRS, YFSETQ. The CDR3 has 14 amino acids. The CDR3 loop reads CATRIMGANTEAFF. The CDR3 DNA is TGCGCCACCAGAATTATGGGCGCGAACACTGAAGCTTTCTTT.

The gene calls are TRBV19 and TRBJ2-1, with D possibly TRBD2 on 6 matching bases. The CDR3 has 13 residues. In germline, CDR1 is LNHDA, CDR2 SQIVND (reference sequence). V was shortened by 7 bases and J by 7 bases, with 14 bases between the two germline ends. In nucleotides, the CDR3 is TGTGCCAGTATGGACGGGGGTCGGAATGAGCAGTTCTTC. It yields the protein CASMDGGRNEQFF.

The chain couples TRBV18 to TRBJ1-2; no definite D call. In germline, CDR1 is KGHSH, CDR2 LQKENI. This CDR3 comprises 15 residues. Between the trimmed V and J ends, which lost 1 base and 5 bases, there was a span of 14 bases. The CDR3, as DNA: TGTGCCAGCTCACCACTCGTATTCGGGTTTTATGGCTACACCTTC. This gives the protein CASSPLVFGFYGYTF.

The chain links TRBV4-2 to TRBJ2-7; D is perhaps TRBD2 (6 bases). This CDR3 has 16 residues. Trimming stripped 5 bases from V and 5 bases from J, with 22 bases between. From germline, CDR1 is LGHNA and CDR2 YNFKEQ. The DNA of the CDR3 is TGTGCCAGCAGCACAAACGCCGGCTTAGCGGAGAACGAGCAGTACTTC. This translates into CASSTNAGLAENEQYF.